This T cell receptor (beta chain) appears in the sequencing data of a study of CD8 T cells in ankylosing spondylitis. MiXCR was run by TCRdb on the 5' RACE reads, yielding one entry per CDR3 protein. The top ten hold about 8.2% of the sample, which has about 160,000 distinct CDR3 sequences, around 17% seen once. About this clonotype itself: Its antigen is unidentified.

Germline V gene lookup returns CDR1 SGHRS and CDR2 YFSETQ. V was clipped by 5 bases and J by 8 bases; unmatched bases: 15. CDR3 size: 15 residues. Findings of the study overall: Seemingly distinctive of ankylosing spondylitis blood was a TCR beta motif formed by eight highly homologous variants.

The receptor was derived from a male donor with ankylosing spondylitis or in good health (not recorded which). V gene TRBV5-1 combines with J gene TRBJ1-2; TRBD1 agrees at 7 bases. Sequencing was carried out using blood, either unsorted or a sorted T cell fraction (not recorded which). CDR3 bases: TGCGCCAGCAGAGCCAGCTCCGGGACAGCGTTAGGCTACACCTTC. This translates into CASRASSGTALGYTF.